A single sample is the source of the 27 T cell receptor beta chains below, sequenced in a study of blood T cell repertoires in COVID-19. TCRdb's copy holds only in-frame clones and misses some; the assay was immunoSEQ multiplex PCR. Of about 400,000 clones listed, 70% to 90% are singletons. Input material: PBMCs or T cells enriched from blood (not recorded which). Source of these receptors: a man aged 35 to 55 in a cohort exposed to, infected with or recovered from COVID-19 (not recorded which).

This chain joins TRBV9 and TRBJ2-1; 11 bases are a match to TRBD2. The CDR3 has 16 amino acids. V lost 4 bases to trimming and J lost 12 bases; unmatched junction nucleotides: 15. CDR1 is SGDLS and CDR2 is YYNGEE in the germline V gene. The CDR3 sequence: CASSSISGRAKEGQFF. The CDR3 DNA reads as TGTGCCAGCAGCTCAATTAGCGGGAGGGCCAAAGAAGGGCAGTTCTTC.

The rearrangement joins TRBV28 to TRBJ1-3; D uncertain. This CDR3 has 19 residues. Germline V gene lookup returns CDR1 MDHEN and CDR2 SYDVKM. V gave up 10 bases and J gave up 0 bases, with 28 bases separating them. The CDR3 is CATTHRGFNPSSSGNTIYF. The CDR3 DNA sequence: TGTGCCACCACCCATAGAGGATTCAACCCCTCTAGCTCTGGAAACACCATATATTTT.

The CDR3: CASSDSSTGELFF. CDR3 bases: TGTGCCAGCAGTGACTCTAGCACCGGGGAGCTGTTTTTT. The gene calls are TRBV6-4 and TRBJ2-2; D remains ambiguous. Trimming took off 0 bases at V and 4 bases at J, with 3 bases between the two ends. The CDR3 is 13 residues long. Germline CDR1 is MRHNA and CDR2 is SNTAGT.

The chain combines TRBV5-1 with TRBJ1-1; D remains ambiguous. The germline V and J ends were trimmed by 3 bases and 1 base, with 13 bases remaining between them. Germline assignment: CDR1 SGHRS and CDR2 YFSETQ. The CDR3 is made up of 15 amino acids. CDR3 in DNA: TGCGCCAGCAGCTGGGAGGCCGGAACGAACACTGAAGCTTTCTTT. Amino acids: CASSWEAGTNTEAFF.

V and J are TRBV6-5 and TRBJ2-3; D remains unclear. CDR3 length: 15 amino acids. Germline V gene lookup returns CDR1 MNHEY and CDR2 SVGAGI. Trimming removed 7 bases from V and 5 bases from J, with 19 bases in between. Written as DNA, the CDR3 is TGTGCCAGCACCCCCGGGTCCGCTCGGCGAGATACGCAGTATTTT. Protein sequence: CASTPGSARRDTQYF.

This clone was picked up one time. With a much larger clone just one base away, this may be a read error. The chain links TRBV6-1 to TRBJ2-2, with TRBD2 matching over 11 bases. This CDR3 has 15 amino acids. The junction had 0 bases not matched to a gene; V was cut back by 2 bases and J by 4 bases. CDR1 and CDR2 from the germline V gene are MNHNS and SASEGT. CDR3 bases: TGTGCCAGCAGTGAACTAGCGGGAGGCACCGGGGAGCTGTTTTTT. Its translation is CASSELAGGTGELFF.

The V and J genes are TRBV11-2 and TRBJ2-1; 8 positions agree with TRBD2. The V and J ends lost 5 bases and 7 bases, in that order; junction bases with no gene match: 10. The CDR3 is 15 residues long. CDR1 and CDR2 from the germline V gene are SGHAT and FQNNGV. CDR3 loop: CASSLSVAGTNEQFF. DNA for the CDR3: TGTGCCAGCAGCCTGTCGGTAGCGGGAACTAATGAGCAGTTCTTC.

This chain uses TRBV2 with TRBJ1-3, with D possibly matching TRBD1 (5 bases). The germline CDR1 and CDR2 sequences are SNHLY and FYNNEI. Trimming left V 7 bases short and J 0 bases short, with 13 bases between. The CDR3 covers 15 residues. The CDR3, as DNA: TGTGCCAGCACCCAAGGGGCCCTCTCTGGAAACACCATATATTTT. The encoded protein is CASTQGALSGNTIYF.

J is TRBJ2-4 and V is TRBV6-6; TRBD2 is a possible D gene (5 bases). Trimming removed 7 bases from V and 0 bases from J, with 13 bases in between. This CDR3 has 15 amino acids. CDR1 is MNHNY, CDR2 SVGAGI, per germline (reference sequence). CDR3 protein: CASNEGGLAKNIQYF. The CDR3 DNA is TGTGCCAGCAACGAGGGCGGCCTAGCCAAAAACATTCAGTACTTC.

The J gene is TRBJ1-2, the V gene TRBV25-1; the match to TRBD1 covers 8 bases. The CDR3 spans 14 residues. CDR1 MGHDK and CDR2 SYGVNS come from the germline V gene. Germline trimming cut 5 bases from V and 4 bases from J; bases unmatched to any gene: 6. The CDR3 DNA reads TGTGCCAGCAGTATGCAGGGGGCGGGCTATGGCTACACCTTC. It yields the protein CASSMQGAGYGYTF.

CDR3 region: CASSLQGGTEAFF. CDR3 in DNA: TGCGCCAGCAGCTTACAGGGAGGGACTGAAGCTTTCTTT. The chain recombines TRBV5-1 with TRBJ1-1, with D possibly TRBD1 on 6 matching bases. This CDR3 spans 13 amino acids. CDR1 SGHRS and CDR2 YFSETQ come from the germline V gene. V lost 2 bases, J lost 5 bases, and 10 bases lay in between.

CDR3 sequence: CASSWGLAGAEQYF. The CDR3 region has the DNA TGCGCCAGCAGCTGGGGACTAGCGGGCGCAGAGCAGTACTTC. This chain connects TRBV5-1 to TRBJ2-7, with 12 bases identical to TRBD2. V shed 3 bases and J 7 bases; nucleotides not matched to a gene: 5. The CDR3 covers 14 residues. Germline loops: CDR1 SGHRS, CDR2 YFSETQ. Using reference TRBV5-1 and TRBJ2-7 for the parts outside the CDR3, the full variable domain is KAGVTQTPRYLIKTRGQQVTLSCSPISGHRSVSWYQQTPGQGLQFLFEYFSETQRNKGNFPGRFSGRQFSNSRSEMNVSTLELGDSALYLCASSWGLAGAEQYFGPGTRLTVT.

This chain joins TRBV28 and TRBJ2-7, with D possibly TRBD1 on 6 matching bases. CDR1 MDHEN and CDR2 SYDVKM come from the germline V gene. The CDR3 totals 14 residues. V dropped 5 bases and J dropped 2 bases, with 13 bases sitting between them. CDR3 residues: CASSTLPGAYEQYF. CDR3 nucleotides: TGTGCCAGCAGTACCCTACCAGGGGCCTACGAGCAGTACTTC.

This clone was detected only once. The chain links TRBV28 to TRBJ2-2; a weak D match, TRBD2 (5 bases). The germline V gene has CDR1 MDHEN and CDR2 SYDVKM. With 5 bases removed from V and 1 base from J, the gap between germline ends came to 14 bases. The CDR3 spans 16 residues. In DNA form, the CDR3 reads TGTGCCAGCAGTATATCGGGCGGGTGGAACACCGGGGAGCTGTTTTTT. It codes for CASSISGGWNTGELFF.

This rearrangement joins TRBV6-5 to TRBJ1-6; TRBD1 is a possible D gene (6 bases). The CDR3 is 14 amino acids. Germline V gives CDR1 MNHEY, CDR2 SVGAGI. Trimming left V 7 bases short and J 7 bases short, with 14 bases between. CDR3 coding DNA: TGTGCCAGCAAGAACAGGGAAAGGAATTCACCCCTCCACTTT. Its protein product is CASKNRERNSPLHF.

The chain links TRBV5-1 to TRBJ1-1, with a weak D call TRBD1 (5 bases). CDR1 is SGHRS and CDR2 is YFSETQ in the germline V gene. The CDR3 spans 13 residues. V lost 6 bases, J lost 3 bases, and 12 bases lay in between. The CDR3 loop is CASTAGEDTEAFF. The DNA of the CDR3 is TGCGCCAGCACTGCGGGGGAGGACACTGAAGCTTTCTTT.

The chain uses TRBV7-9 and TRBJ1-3; the D gene is possibly TRBD1 (5 bases). CDR3 length: 17 amino acids. Germline V gene data show CDR1 as SEHNR and CDR2 as FQNEAQ (reference sequence). Trimming pared 5 bases from V and 5 bases from J, leaving 22 bases between. The CDR3 DNA sequence: TGTGCCAGCAGCACAACCCTTCAGGGTCTCGCCCGAAACACCATATATTTT. This codes for CASSTTLQGLARNTIYF. Using reference TRBV7-9 and TRBJ1-3 for the parts outside the CDR3, the full variable domain is DTGVSQNPRHKITKRGQNVTFRCDPISEHNRLYWYRQTLGQGPEFLTYFQNEAQLEKSRLLSDRFSAERPKGSFSTLEIQRTEQGDSAMYLCASSTTLQGLARNTIYFGEGSWLTVV.

The chain carries TRBV7-9 and TRBJ1-2; 11 bases line up with TRBD1. Trimming at V came to 4 bases and at J to 8 bases, leaving 3 bases not matched to a gene. This CDR3 is built from 13 residues. In germline, CDR1 is SEHNR, CDR2 FQNEAQ (reference sequence). This chain's CDR3 is CASSWDRGKGYTF. The CDR3, as DNA: TGTGCCAGCAGCTGGGACAGGGGGAAGGGCTACACCTTC. The variable domain in full, completed from reference TRBV7-9 and TRBJ1-2, reads DTGVSQNPRHKITKRGQNVTFRCDPISEHNRLYWYRQTLGQGPEFLTYFQNEAQLEKSRLLSDRFSAERPKGSFSTLEIQRTEQGDSAMYLCASSWDRGKGYTFGSGTRLTVV.

CDR3 loop: CAISGTGTNTEAFF. As DNA, the CDR3 is TGTGCCATCAGTGGGACAGGGACGAACACTGAAGCTTTCTTT. The J gene is TRBJ1-1, the V gene TRBV10-3; TRBD1 matches at 8 bases. Looked up from germline, CDR1 is ENHRY and CDR2 is SYGVKD. V dropped 4 bases and J dropped 1; count of bases not matched to a gene: 2. The CDR3 extends over 14 amino acids.

This clone was seen just once. The chain recombines TRBV2 with TRBJ2-7; TRBD2 might be the D (5 bases). CDR1 and CDR2 from the germline V gene are SNHLY and FYNNEI. The CDR3 runs to 11 residues. V was clipped by 8 bases and J by 7 bases, with 12 bases between them. Here the CDR3 reads CASGSHWEQYF. CDR3 coding DNA: TGTGCCAGCGGGAGCCACTGGGAGCAGTACTTC.

With respect to this clone: In the same sample, other DNA sequences code for this CDR3. The chain joins TRBV3-1 (or the pseudogene TRBV3-2) to TRBJ2-1; D ambiguous. The germline V and J ends were trimmed by 3 bases and 0 bases, with 9 bases remaining between them. The CDR3 spans 15 residues. Germline assignment: CDR1 LGHDT and CDR2 YNNKEL (reference sequence). CDR3 coding DNA: TGTGCCAGCAGCCAGGTTCGGAGCTCCTACAATGAGCAGTTCTTC. This sequence encodes CASSQVRSSYNEQFF.

V and J are TRBV28 and TRBJ2-2, with 7 bases that match TRBD2. The germline V gene encodes CDR1 MDHEN and CDR2 SYDVKM. This CDR3 has 15 amino acids. The ends lost 8 bases at V and 0 bases at J; junction bases unmatched: 6. The CDR3 is CASFWGGPNTGELFF. The CDR3 coding sequence is TGTGCCAGCTTCTGGGGGGGACCGAACACCGGGGAGCTGTTTTTT. The full variable domain, completed using reference TRBV28 and TRBJ2-2, is DVKVTQSSRYLVKRTGEKVFLECVQDMDHENMFWYRQDPGLGLRLIYFSYDVKMKEKGDIPEGYSVSREKKERFSLILESASTNQTSMYLCASFWGGPNTGELFFGEGSRLTVL.

The CDR3 loop is CSVRGLATEAFF. The CDR3 DNA is TGCAGCGTTAGGGGCTTGGCCACTGAAGCTTTCTTT. The chain links TRBV29-1 to TRBJ1-1, with D perhaps TRBD1 (5 bases). The CDR3 runs 12 residues. CDR1 and CDR2 from the germline V gene are SQVTM and ANQGSEA. V gave up 5 bases and J gave up 4 bases, with 11 bases separating them.

The chain carries TRBV6-4 and TRBJ1-2; TRBD1 matches at 7 bases. The junction had 17 bases not matched to a gene; V was cut back by 5 bases and J by 2 bases. CDR1 and CDR2 (germline): MRHNA, SNTAGT. This CDR3 is built from 18 residues. CDR3 nucleotide sequence: TGTGCCAGCAGTAAAACTCCCGGGACAGCCGGAAACAACTATGGCTACACCTTC. It specifies CASSKTPGTAGNNYGYTF.

On this clone: One end of the junction is discordant with germline, which a read error may explain. The chain carries TRBV7-6 and TRBJ2-5; the match to TRBD2 covers 14 bases. Germline CDR1 is SGHVS and CDR2 is FNYEAQ. The CDR3 is made up of 17 amino acids. CDR3 nucleotide sequence: TGTGCCAGCAGTTTAGGGACTAGCGGGAGAGGACAAGAGACCCAGTACTTC. Protein sequence: CASSLGTSGRGQETQYF.

V usage is TRBV2 and J usage is TRBJ1-1; D not certain. The CDR3 spans 11 residues. V lost 7 bases, J lost 7 bases, and 10 bases lay in between. The germline V gene encodes CDR1 SNHLY and CDR2 FYNNEI. CDR3 sequence: CASTEQYEAFF. The DNA of the CDR3 is TGTGCCAGCACCGAACAGTATGAAGCTTTCTTT.

The genes are TRBV3-1 (or the pseudogene TRBV3-2) and TRBJ2-2, with 8 bases lining up with TRBD1. In germline, CDR1 is LGHDT, CDR2 YNNKEL (reference sequence). With 4 bases clipped from V and 3 bases from J, the junction kept 7 bases outside the gene matches. The CDR3 runs to 16 residues. The CDR3, as DNA: TGTGCCAGCAGCCGTCAGACAGGGGTGGACACCGGGGAGCTGTTTTTT. Its protein is CASSRQTGVDTGELFF.